This T cell receptor (beta chain) came from a study of T-cell memory formation after mild COVID-19. Study overall: Each donor largely had its own TCR clusters.

Study outcomes and limitations: CD4/CD8 balance characterized clones contracting day 15 to 85, and CD4+ skew characterized later expanders. Some SARS-CoV-2-responding clones were already detected in memory before infection.

A remark on this clonotype: Its cognate antigen is unknown.

Constant-segment-primed 5'RACE gave TCR alpha and TCR beta cDNA libraries with sample barcodes and UMIs. Each CDR3 protein gets one entry after TCRdb re-called the 5' RACE reads with MiXCR. The sample has a few hundred thousand distinct CDR3 sequences, less than 20% seen once. The CDR3 runs 14 residues. In germline, CDR1 is MNHEY, CDR2 SVGAGI. V lost 5 bases and J lost 8, with 16 bases in between. Sequenced: PBMCs or a T cell subset sorted from them (not recorded which). V usage is TRBV6-5 and J usage is TRBJ2-4; D remains unclear. This clonotype was obtained from a man aged 18 to 30 who had mild COVID-19 (a few samples of this study predate the infection). Cell type and time point are not known. CDR3 nucleotides: TGTGCCAGCAGTCCAGGAACCGACGTAGACATTCAGTACTTC. Encoded protein: CASSPGTDVDIQYF.